Below are 4 T cell receptor beta chains sequenced from a single sample in a study of T cells in Graves' hyperthyroidism and ophthalmopathy. Using RNA transcripts as the source, TCR beta CDR3 regions were amplified. A set of HTBI primers served as the primers for a first-round RT-PCR of the TCR CDR3. TCRdb independently ran MiXCR on the multiplex PCR reads; one entry per CDR3 protein. This sample yields around 600,000 distinct CDR3 sequences, of which approximately 14% are seen a single time; 6.5% to 8% belongs to the top ten. Sequencing was done on a sample of blood. These receptor sequences come from a woman under 40 with Graves' hyperthyroidism.

This clonotype was counted ten times or more. This chain links TRBV7-9 with TRBJ1-1, with a tentative D call TRBD1 (6 bases). Trimming shortened V by 6 bases and J by 7 bases, and 21 bases separated the two germline ends. Germline-derived CDR1 and CDR2 are SEHNR and FQNEAQ (reference sequence). The CDR3 is made up of 15 amino acids. The CDR3 region has the DNA TGTGCCAGCAGGGGATTTGGGGGCTCGGCGGGTGAAGCTTTCTTT. This sequence encodes CASRGFGGSAGEAFF.

This clonotype was seen at least ten times. The J gene is TRBJ2-7, the V gene TRBV27; D unresolved. Per the germline V gene, CDR1 is MNHEY and CDR2 is SMNVEV (reference sequence). The CDR3 length is 13 residues. V lost 2 bases, J lost 6 bases, and 11 bases lay in between. CDR3 bases: TGTGCCAGCAGTTTAGTTCCTCCGGGCGAGCAGTACTTC. This codes for CASSLVPPGEQYF.

Ten or more counts support this clonotype. The V call is TRBV12-3 or TRBV12-4, the J call TRBJ2-3, with 7 bases aligning to TRBD1. This CDR3 spans 14 amino acids. V was clipped by 6 bases and J by 3 bases; unmatched bases: 6. The CDR3 loop is CASRDRVGTDTQYF. CDR3 DNA: TGTGCCAGCAGAGACAGGGTCGGGACAGATACGCAGTATTTT.

There are many counts of this clonotype. Written as DNA, the CDR3 is TGTGCCAGCACAGGGGAGGCGGGGGAGCTGTTTTTT. This translates into CASTGEAGELFF. The rearrangement links TRBV12-3 or TRBV12-4 to TRBJ2-2; D possibly matches TRBD1 or TRBD2 (6 bases each). The CDR3 spans 12 residues. Between the trimmed V and J ends, which lost 7 bases and 8 bases, there was a span of 11 bases.